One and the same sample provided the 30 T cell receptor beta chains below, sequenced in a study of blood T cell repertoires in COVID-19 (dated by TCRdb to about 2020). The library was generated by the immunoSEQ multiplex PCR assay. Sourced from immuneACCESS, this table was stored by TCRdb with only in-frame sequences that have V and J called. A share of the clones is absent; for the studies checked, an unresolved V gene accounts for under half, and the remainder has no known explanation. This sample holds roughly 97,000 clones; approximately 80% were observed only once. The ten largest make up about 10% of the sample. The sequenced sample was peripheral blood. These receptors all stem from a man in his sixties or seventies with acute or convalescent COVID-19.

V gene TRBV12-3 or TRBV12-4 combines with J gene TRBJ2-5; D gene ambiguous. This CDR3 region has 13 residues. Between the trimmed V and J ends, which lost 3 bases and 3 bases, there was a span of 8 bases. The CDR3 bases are TGTGCCAGCAGTTTTGGCGGAAAAGAGACCCAGTACTTC. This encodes CASSFGGKETQYF.

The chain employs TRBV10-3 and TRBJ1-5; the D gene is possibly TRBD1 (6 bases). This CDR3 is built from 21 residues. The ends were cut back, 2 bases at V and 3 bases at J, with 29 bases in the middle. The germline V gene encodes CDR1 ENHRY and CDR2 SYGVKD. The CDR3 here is CAISEPKEGGKNRANNQPQHF. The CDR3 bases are TGTGCCATCAGTGAGCCGAAGGAAGGGGGTAAGAACAGGGCAAACAATCAGCCCCAGCATTTT.

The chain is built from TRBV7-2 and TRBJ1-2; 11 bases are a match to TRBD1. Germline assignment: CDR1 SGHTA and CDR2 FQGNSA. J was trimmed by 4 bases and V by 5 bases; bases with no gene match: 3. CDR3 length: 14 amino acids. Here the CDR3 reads CASSPGTGGYGYTF. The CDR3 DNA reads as TGTGCCAGCAGCCCCGGGACAGGGGGCTATGGCTACACCTTC.

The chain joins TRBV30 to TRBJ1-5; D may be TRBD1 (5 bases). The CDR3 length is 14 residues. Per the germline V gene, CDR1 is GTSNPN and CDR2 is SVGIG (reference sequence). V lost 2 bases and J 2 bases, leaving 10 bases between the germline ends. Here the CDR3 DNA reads TGTGCCTGGAGTCGGGGGATCGGCAATCAGCCCCAGCATTTT. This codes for CAWSRGIGNQPQHF.

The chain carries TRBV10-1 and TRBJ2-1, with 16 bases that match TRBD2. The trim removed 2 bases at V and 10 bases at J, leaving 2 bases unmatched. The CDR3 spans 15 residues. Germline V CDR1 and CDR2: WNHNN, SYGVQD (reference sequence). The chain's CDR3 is CASSEPGLAGGEQFF. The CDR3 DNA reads TGCGCCAGCAGTGAGCCGGGACTAGCGGGGGGGGAGCAGTTCTTC.

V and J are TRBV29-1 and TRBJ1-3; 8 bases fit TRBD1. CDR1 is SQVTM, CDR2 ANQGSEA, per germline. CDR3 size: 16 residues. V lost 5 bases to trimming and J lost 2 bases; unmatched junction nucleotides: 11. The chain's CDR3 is CSVRTGDRTPGNTIYF. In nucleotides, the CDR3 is TGCAGCGTTCGGACCGGGGACAGGACTCCTGGAAACACCATATATTTT.

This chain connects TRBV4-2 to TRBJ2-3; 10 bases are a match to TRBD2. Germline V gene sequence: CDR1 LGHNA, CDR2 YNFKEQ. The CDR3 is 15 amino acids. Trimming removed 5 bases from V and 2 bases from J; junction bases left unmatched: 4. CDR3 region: CASSVAGGYTDTQYF. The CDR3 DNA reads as TGTGCCAGCAGCGTAGCGGGGGGATACACAGATACGCAGTATTTT.

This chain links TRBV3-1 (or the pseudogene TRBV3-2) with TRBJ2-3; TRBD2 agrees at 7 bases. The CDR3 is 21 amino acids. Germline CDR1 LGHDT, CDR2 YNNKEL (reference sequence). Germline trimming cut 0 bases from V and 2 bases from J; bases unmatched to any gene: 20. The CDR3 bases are TGTGCCAGCAGCCAAGACGCCTACGGCGGGAGATTGAGCTTCCCCACAGATACGCAGTATTTT. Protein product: CASSQDAYGGRLSFPTDTQYF.

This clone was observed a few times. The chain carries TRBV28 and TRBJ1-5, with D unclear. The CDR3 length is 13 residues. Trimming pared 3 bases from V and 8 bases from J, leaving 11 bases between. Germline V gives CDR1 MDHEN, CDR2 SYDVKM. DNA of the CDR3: TGTGCCAGCAGTTTGACTGCTGAAAAGCCCCAGCATTTT. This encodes CASSLTAEKPQHF.

CDR3 coding DNA: TGTGCCAGCAGTGTCCTAGCGGGAACAAGCTCCTACAATGAGCAGTTCTTC. Its protein product is CASSVLAGTSSYNEQFF. The chain couples TRBV6-4 to TRBJ2-1; 9 nucleotides align to TRBD2. Germline loops: CDR1 MRHNA, CDR2 SNTAGT. The CDR3 runs to 17 residues. V lost 4 bases and J lost 0; bases outside the gene matches: 7.

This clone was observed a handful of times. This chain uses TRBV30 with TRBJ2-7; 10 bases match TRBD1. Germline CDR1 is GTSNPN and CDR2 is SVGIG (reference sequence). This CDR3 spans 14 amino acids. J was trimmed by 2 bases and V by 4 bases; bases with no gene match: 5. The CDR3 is CAWKAGTGAYEQYF. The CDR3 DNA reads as TGTGCCTGGAAAGCCGGGACAGGGGCCTACGAGCAGTACTTC.

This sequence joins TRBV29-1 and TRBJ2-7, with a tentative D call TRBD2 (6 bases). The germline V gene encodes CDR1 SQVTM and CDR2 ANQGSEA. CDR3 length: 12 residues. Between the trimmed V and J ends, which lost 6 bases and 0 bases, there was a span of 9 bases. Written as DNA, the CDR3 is TGCAGCGTGGGAGGCCGCTCCTACGAGCAGTACTTC. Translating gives CSVGGRSYEQYF.

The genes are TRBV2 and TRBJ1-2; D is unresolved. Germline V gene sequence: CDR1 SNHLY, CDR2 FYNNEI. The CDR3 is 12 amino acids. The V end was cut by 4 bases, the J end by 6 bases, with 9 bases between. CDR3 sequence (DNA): TGTGCCAGCAGTGCGGTTTTCGATGGCTACACCTTC. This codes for CASSAVFDGYTF. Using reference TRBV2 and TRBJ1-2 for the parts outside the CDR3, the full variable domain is EPEVTQTPSHQVTQMGQEVILRCVPISNHLYFYWYRQILGQKVEFLVSFYNNEISEKSEIFDDQFSVERPDGSNFTLKIRSTKLEDSAMYFCASSAVFDGYTFGSGTRLTVV.

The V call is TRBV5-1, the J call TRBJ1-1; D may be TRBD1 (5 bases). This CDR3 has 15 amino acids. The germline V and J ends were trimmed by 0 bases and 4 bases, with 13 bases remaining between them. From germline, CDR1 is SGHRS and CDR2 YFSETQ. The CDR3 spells CASSLVTGEGTEAFF. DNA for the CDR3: TGCGCCAGCAGCTTGGTAACGGGGGAGGGCACTGAAGCTTTCTTT. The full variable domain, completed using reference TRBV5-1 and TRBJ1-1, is KAGVTQTPRYLIKTRGQQVTLSCSPISGHRSVSWYQQTPGQGLQFLFEYFSETQRNKGNFPGRFSGRQFSNSRSEMNVSTLELGDSALYLCASSLVTGEGTEAFFGQGTRLTVV.

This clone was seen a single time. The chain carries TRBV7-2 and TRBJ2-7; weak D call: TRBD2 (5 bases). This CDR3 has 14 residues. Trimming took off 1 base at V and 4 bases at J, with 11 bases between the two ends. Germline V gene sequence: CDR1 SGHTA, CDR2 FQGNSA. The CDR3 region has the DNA TGTGCCAGCAGCTTAGGAGGGATCTCGTACGAGCAGTACTTC. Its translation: CASSLGGISYEQYF. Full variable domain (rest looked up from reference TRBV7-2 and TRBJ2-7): GAGVSQSPSNKVTEKGKDVELRCDPISGHTALYWYRQSLGQGLEFLIYFQGNSAPDKSGLPSDRFSAERTGGSVSTLTIQRTQQEDSAVYLCASSLGGISYEQYFGPGTRLTVT.

The CDR3 reads CASSVNGGRGTEAFF. The DNA for the CDR3 is TGTGCCAGCAGCGTTAACGGGGGGCGAGGAACTGAAGCTTTCTTT. This chain joins TRBV9 and TRBJ1-1, with D possibly TRBD1 on 6 matching bases. V was cut by 2 bases and J by 5 bases, with 16 bases left in between. This CDR3 region has 15 residues. Germline V CDR1 and CDR2: SGDLS, YYNGEE.

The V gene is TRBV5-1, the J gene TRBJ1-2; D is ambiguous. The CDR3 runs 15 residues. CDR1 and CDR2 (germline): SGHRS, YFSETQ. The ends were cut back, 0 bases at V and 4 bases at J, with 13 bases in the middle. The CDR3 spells CASSLGDTERYGYTF. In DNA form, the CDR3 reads TGCGCCAGCAGCTTGGGAGATACCGAACGCTATGGCTACACCTTC.

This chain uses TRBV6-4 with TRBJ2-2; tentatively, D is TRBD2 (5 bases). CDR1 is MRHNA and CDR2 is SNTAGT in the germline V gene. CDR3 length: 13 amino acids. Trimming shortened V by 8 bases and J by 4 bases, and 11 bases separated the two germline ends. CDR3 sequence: CASLSGFTGELFF. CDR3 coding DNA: TGTGCCAGCTTGAGCGGTTTCACCGGGGAGCTGTTTTTT.

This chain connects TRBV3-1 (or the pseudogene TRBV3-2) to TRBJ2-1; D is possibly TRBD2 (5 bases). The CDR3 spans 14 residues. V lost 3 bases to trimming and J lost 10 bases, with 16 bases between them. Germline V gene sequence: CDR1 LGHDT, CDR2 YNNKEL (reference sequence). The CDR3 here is CASSQGAASDEQFF. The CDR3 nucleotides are TGTGCCAGCAGCCAGGGAGCGGCCTCAGACGAGCAGTTCTTC.

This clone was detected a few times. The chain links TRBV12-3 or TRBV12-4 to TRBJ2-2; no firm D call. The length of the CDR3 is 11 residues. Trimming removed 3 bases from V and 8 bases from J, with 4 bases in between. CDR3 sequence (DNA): TGTGCCAGCAGTTTGTTAGGGGAGCTGTTTTTT. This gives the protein CASSLLGELFF.

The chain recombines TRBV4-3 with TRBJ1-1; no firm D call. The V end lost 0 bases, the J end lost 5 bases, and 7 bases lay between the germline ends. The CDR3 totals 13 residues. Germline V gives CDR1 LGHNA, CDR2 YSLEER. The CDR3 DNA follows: TGCGCCAGCAGCCAAGAAGAGCGGACTGAAGCTTTCTTT. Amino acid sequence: CASSQEERTEAFF.

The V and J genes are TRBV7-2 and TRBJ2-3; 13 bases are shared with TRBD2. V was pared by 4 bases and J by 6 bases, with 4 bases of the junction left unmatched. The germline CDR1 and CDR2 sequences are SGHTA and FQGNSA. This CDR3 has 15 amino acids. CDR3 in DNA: TGTGCCAGCAGCTCGGGACTAGCGGGATTGGATACGCAGTATTTT. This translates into CASSSGLAGLDTQYF.

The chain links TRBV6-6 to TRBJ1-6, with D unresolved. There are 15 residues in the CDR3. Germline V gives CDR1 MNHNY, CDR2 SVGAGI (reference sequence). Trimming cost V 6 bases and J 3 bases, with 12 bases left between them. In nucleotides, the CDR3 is TGTGCCAGCAGAGCCTCCGATAACTATAATTCACCCCTCCACTTT. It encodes CASRASDNYNSPLHF.

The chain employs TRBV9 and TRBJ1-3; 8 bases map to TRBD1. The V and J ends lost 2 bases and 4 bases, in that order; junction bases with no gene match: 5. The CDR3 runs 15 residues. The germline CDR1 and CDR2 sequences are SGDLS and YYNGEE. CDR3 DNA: TGTGCCAGCAGCGTCGGACAGGGTCCAGGAAACACCATATATTTT. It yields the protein CASSVGQGPGNTIYF.

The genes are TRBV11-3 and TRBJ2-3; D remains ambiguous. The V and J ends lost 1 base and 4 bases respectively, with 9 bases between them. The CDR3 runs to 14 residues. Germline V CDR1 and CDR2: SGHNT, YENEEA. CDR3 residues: CASSLAPGSDTQYF. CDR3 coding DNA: TGTGCCAGCAGCTTAGCCCCGGGTTCAGATACGCAGTATTTT.

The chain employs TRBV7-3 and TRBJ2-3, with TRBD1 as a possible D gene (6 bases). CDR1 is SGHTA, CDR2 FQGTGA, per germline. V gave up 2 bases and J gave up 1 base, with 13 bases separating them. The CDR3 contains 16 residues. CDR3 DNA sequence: TGTGCCAGCAGCTTAGGACAGACAGAACGCACAGATACGCAGTATTTT. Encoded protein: CASSLGQTERTDTQYF. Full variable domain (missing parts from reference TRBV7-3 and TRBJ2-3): GAGVSQTPSNKVTEKGKYVELRCDPISGHTALYWYRQSLGQGPEFLIYFQGTGAADDSGLPNDRFFAVRPEGSVSTLKIQRTERGDSAVYLCASSLGQTERTDTQYFGPGTRLTVL.

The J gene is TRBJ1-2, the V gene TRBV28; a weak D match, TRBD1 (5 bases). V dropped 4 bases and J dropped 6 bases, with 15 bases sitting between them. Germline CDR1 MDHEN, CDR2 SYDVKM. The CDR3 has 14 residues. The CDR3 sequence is CASSSPGPGDGYTF. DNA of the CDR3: TGTGCCAGCAGTTCCCCAGGGCCCGGCGATGGCTACACCTTC.

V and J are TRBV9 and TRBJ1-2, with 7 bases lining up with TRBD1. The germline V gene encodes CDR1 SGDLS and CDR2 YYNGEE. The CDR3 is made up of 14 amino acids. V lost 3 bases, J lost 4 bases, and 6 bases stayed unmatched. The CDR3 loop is CASSATGATYGYTF. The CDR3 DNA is TGTGCCAGCAGCGCTACAGGGGCCACCTATGGCTACACCTTC.

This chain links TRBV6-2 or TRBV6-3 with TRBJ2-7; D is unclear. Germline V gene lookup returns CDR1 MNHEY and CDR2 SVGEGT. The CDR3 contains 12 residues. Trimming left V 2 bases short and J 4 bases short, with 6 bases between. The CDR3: CASSYGLYEQYF. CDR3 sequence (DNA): TGTGCCAGCAGTTACGGCCTGTACGAGCAGTACTTC.

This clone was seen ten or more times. The CDR3 nucleotides read TGTGCCAGCAGCTTAGGTGTAGGGGTGGGAAAAGAGACCCAGTACTTC. Its protein product is CASSLGVGVGKETQYF. The J gene is TRBJ2-5, the V gene TRBV7-9, with D maybe TRBD1 (5 bases). The CDR3 consists of 16 residues. Trimming removed 1 base at V and 3 bases at J, with 15 bases between. Germline V CDR1 and CDR2: SEHNR, FQNEAQ (reference sequence).